A selection of T cell receptor beta chains follows, all from one sample in a study of cytomegalovirus exposure and HLA in healthy donors. Libraries were prepared by immunoSEQ multiplex PCR; TCRdb keeps only in-frame clonotypes and omits some of them. The sample holds approximately 100,000 clones; roughly 70% are singletons and the top ten take about 11%. Material: PBMCs. All receptors come from a man aged 40-49 years in good health and CMV-seropositive. CDR3s include the opening cysteine and the closing phenylalanine or tryptophan. Fields, in order: V gene, D gene, J gene, CDR3 length, clone size, CDR3 protein, CDR3 DNA. The D gene is left open where the match is weak. A clone size is listed for some rows: how often the clone was seen (once, few, many), or a class if it is expanded.

TRBV5-4	TRBD1	TRBJ1-1	14	few	CASSLAGQGEEAFF	TGTGCCAGCAGCTTGGCCGGGCAGGGGGAGGAAGCTTTCTTT
TRBV30	-	TRBJ1-1	13	-	CAWSVAKNTEAFF	TGTGCCTGGAGTGTAGCCAAGAACACTGAAGCTTTCTTT
TRBV9	-	TRBJ2-1	15	few	CASSAELADYNEQFF	TGTGCCAGCAGCGCCGAACTAGCAGACTACAATGAGCAGTTCTTC
TRBV4-1	-	TRBJ1-2	12	-	CASSWEGDGYTF	TGCGCCAGCAGCTGGGAGGGAGATGGCTACACCTTC
TRBV27	TRBD1	TRBJ1-2	14	-	CASSHRQGAGGYTF	TGTGCCAGCAGTCATCGACAGGGCGCTGGGGGCTACACCTTC
TRBV18	-	TRBJ2-1	15	-	CASSLVWGGYNEQFF	TGTGCCAGCTCCCTAGTTTGGGGCGGTTACAATGAGCAGTTCTTC
TRBV9	-	TRBJ2-3	16	-	CASSEQTGFLTDTQYF	TGTGCCAGCAGCGAACAAACAGGGTTCCTTACAGATACGCAGTATTTT
TRBV6-5	TRBD1	TRBJ2-2	16	-	CASSYDGTGVAGELFF	TGTGCCAGCAGTTACGACGGGACAGGGGTAGCCGGGGAGCTGTTTTTT
TRBV28	-	TRBJ1-2	13	-	CASNLDSDYGYTF	TGTGCCAGCAACTTGGACAGTGACTATGGCTACACCTTC
TRBV5-1	-	TRBJ1-2	14	-	CASSLGSPNYGYTF	TGCGCCAGCAGCTTGGGCAGTCCCAACTATGGCTACACCTTC
TRBV30	-	TRBJ1-3	15	-	CAWSVPGVSGNTIYF	TGTGCCTGGAGTGTACCAGGGGTGTCTGGAAACACCATATATTTT
TRBV4-2	-	TRBJ2-5	16	-	CASSQENWGVQETQYF	TGTGCCAGCAGCCAAGAGAATTGGGGAGTCCAAGAGACCCAGTACTTC
TRBV7-6	TRBD1	TRBJ2-7	17	-	CASSLGGGTGATYEQYF	TGTGCCAGCAGCTTAGGAGGGGGGACAGGGGCAACCTACGAGCAGTACTTC
TRBV18	TRBD2	TRBJ2-1	16	-	CASSPPSSGGYNEQFF	TGTGCCAGCTCACCACCTTCTAGCGGGGGCTACAATGAGCAGTTCTTC
TRBV30	-	TRBJ2-3	11	few	CAWSLPDTQYF	TGTGCCTGGAGCCTCCCAGATACGCAGTATTTT
TRBV11-3	TRBD2	TRBJ2-5	15	once	CASSLGGTSGETQYF	TGTGCCAGCAGCTTAGGAGGGACTAGTGGCGAGACCCAGTACTTC
TRBV28	-	TRBJ1-2	14	-	CASSLVNGDYGYTF	TGTGCCAGCAGTTTAGTCAACGGAGACTATGGCTACACCTTC